These T cell receptor beta chains were read from a single sample in a study of shared clonotypes between healthy human individuals. Sequenced by immunoSEQ multiplex PCR; TCRdb stores in-frame clones only, minus some. The sample yields some 500,000 clones, roughly 95% seen once. The sequencing sample was made of naive CD4+ T cells sorted from blood. The receptors here all came from a woman aged 25 to 39 in good health. Both conserved end residues are part of each CDR3. The order of the fields is V gene, J gene, clone size, D gene, CDR3 DNA, CDR3 protein. D genes are given only for firm matches. Clone size, where shown, is once, few, many, or a class for clones that have expanded.

V: TRBV18; J: TRBJ1-2; size: NA; D: NA; DNA: TGTGCCAGCTCACCACCGCCAGCCCGCTATGGCTACACCTTC; CDR3: CASSPPPARYGYTF
V: TRBV5-4; J: TRBJ2-3; size: NA; D: TRBD2; DNA: TGTGCCAGCAGCTTGTGGACTAGCGGGAGCACAGATACGCAGTATTTT; CDR3: CASSLWTSGSTDTQYF
V: TRBV2; J: TRBJ1-3; size: NA; D: NA; DNA: TGTGCCAGCAGTGCGGTGGCCCGCTCTGGAAACACCATATATTTT; CDR3: CASSAVARSGNTIYF
V: TRBV6-1; J: TRBJ2-5; size: NA; D: NA; DNA: TGTGCCAGCAGTCCCAGTACAGCGGCAGAGACCCAGTACTTC; CDR3: CASSPSTAAETQYF
V: TRBV5-1; J: TRBJ2-7; size: NA; D: TRBD2; DNA: TGCGCCAGCAGCCCGCTTAGGGCTAGCGGACCCACCTACGAGCAGTACTTC; CDR3: CASSPLRASGPTYEQYF
V: TRBV5-1; J: TRBJ1-1; size: NA; D: TRBD1; DNA: TGCGCCAGCAGCTACGGACAGGGGGCTGAAGCTTTCTTT; CDR3: CASSYGQGAEAFF
V: TRBV6-6; J: TRBJ1-5; size: NA; D: NA; DNA: TGTGCCAGCAGTTACGGGACAAGAAGCAATCAGCCCCAGCATTTT; CDR3: CASSYGTRSNQPQHF
V: TRBV28; J: TRBJ1-5; size: once; D: TRBD1; DNA: TGTGCCAGCAGTCTTGGGACAGGTAATATTCAGCCCCAGCATTTT; CDR3: CASSLGTGNIQPQHF
V: TRBV5-1; J: TRBJ2-3; size: NA; D: NA; DNA: TGCGCCAGCAGCTTGGGCCAGTTCCCTAGCACAGATACGCAGTATTTT; CDR3: CASSLGQFPSTDTQYF
V: TRBV2; J: TRBJ2-3; size: NA; D: NA; DNA: TGTGCCAGCTCAGACGGGGCTTTGGGCACAGATACGCAGTATTTT; CDR3: CASSDGALGTDTQYF
V: TRBV11-2; J: TRBJ1-2; size: NA; D: NA; DNA: TGTGCCAGCAGCTTAGATGGGCCGCAGTTCTATGGCTACACCTTC; CDR3: CASSLDGPQFYGYTF
V: TRBV14; J: TRBJ1-2; size: NA; D: NA; DNA: TGTGCCAGCAGCCCCAGGGTGGGCTATGGCTACACCTTC; CDR3: CASSPRVGYGYTF
V: TRBV7-2; J: TRBJ1-1; size: NA; D: NA; DNA: TGTGCCAGCAGCTTAGCAAGGGGCAGCACTGAAGCTTTCTTT; CDR3: CASSLARGSTEAFF
V: TRBV28; J: TRBJ2-7; size: NA; D: TRBD1; DNA: TGTGCCAGCAGTACTGACAGGGCTTACGAGCAGTACTTC; CDR3: CASSTDRAYEQYF
V: TRBV7-6; J: TRBJ2-7; size: NA; D: TRBD2; DNA: TGTGCCAGCAGCCTAACCCGGGCTAGCGGAAGCTCCTACGAGCAGTACTTC; CDR3: CASSLTRASGSSYEQYF
V: TRBV29-1; J: TRBJ2-2; size: NA; D: NA; DNA: TGCAGCGTTGAAGCTGGCCAGCTGAACACCGGGGAGCTGTTTTTT; CDR3: CSVEAGQLNTGELFF
V: TRBV4-2; J: TRBJ2-7; size: NA; D: TRBD2; DNA: TGTGCCAGCAGCCAAGGTAGCGGGAGCCTGGTCTACGAGCAGTACTTC; CDR3: CASSQGSGSLVYEQYF
V: TRBV7-6; J: TRBJ2-7; size: NA; D: NA; DNA: TGTGCCAGCAGCTTAGCGCCTCCGCCGGTCTCCGAGCAGTACTTC; CDR3: CASSLAPPPVSEQYF
V: TRBV13; J: TRBJ2-7; size: NA; D: NA; DNA: TGTGCCAGCAGCTCGCTGGGACTTCACTCCTACGAGCAGTACTTC; CDR3: CASSSLGLHSYEQYF
V: TRBV7-9; J: TRBJ1-1; size: NA; D: NA; DNA: TGTGCCAGCAGTATAGGGCCTATGAACACTGAAGCTTTCTTT; CDR3: CASSIGPMNTEAFF
V: TRBV2; J: TRBJ2-2; size: NA; D: TRBD2; DNA: TGTGCCAGCGGGGGGGCCGGGACTAGCGGGACCGGGGAGCTGTTTTTT; CDR3: CASGGAGTSGTGELFF
V: TRBV6-5; J: TRBJ1-1; size: NA; D: NA; DNA: TGTGCCAGCAGAGCACAGGGCTGGAGCACTGAAGCTTTCTTT; CDR3: CASRAQGWSTEAFF
V: TRBV28; J: TRBJ2-5; size: NA; D: TRBD2; DNA: TGTGCCAGCAGGGGACTAGCGGGCGTACAAGAGACCCAGTACTTC; CDR3: CASRGLAGVQETQYF
V: TRBV4-1; J: TRBJ1-4; size: NA; D: TRBD1; DNA: TGCGCCAGCAGCCTCCTAAGGGGGGACAGCCATTCAACTAATGAAAAACTGTTTTTT; CDR3: CASSLLRGDSHSTNEKLFF
V: TRBV14; J: TRBJ2-7; size: NA; D: TRBD2; DNA: TGTGCCAGCAGCCGAGGGACTAGCGGGGTGTCCTACGAGCAGTACTTC; CDR3: CASSRGTSGVSYEQYF
V: TRBV28; J: TRBJ1-2; size: NA; D: NA; DNA: TGTGCCAGCAGTTTAGACAGGTTCGGGTATGGCTACACCTTC; CDR3: CASSLDRFGYGYTF
V: TRBV5-8; J: TRBJ1-4; size: NA; D: NA; DNA: TGTGCCAGCAGCTTGATAACAGGGAGTGAAAAACTGTTTTTT; CDR3: CASSLITGSEKLFF
V: TRBV11-3; J: TRBJ2-7; size: few; D: NA; DNA: TGTGCCAGCAGCTTAGCACCAGCATACGAGCAGTACTTC; CDR3: CASSLAPAYEQYF
V: TRBV28; J: TRBJ2-3; size: NA; D: TRBD2; DNA: TGTGCCAGCAGCAAGATAGCGGGAGGTGCAGATACGCAGTATTTT; CDR3: CASSKIAGGADTQYF
V: TRBV5-6; J: TRBJ2-5; size: NA; D: NA; DNA: TGTGCCAGCAGCTTTTTGGGGGCACAAGAGACCCAGTACTTC; CDR3: CASSFLGAQETQYF
V: TRBV2; J: TRBJ2-7; size: NA; D: TRBD1; DNA: TGTGCCAGCAGGGGGGACAGGAGATCCTACGAGCAGTACTTC; CDR3: CASRGDRRSYEQYF
V: TRBV7-2; J: TRBJ2-2; size: NA; D: TRBD2; DNA: TGTGCCAGCAGCCCTAGCGGGAACACCGGGGAGCTGTTTTTT; CDR3: CASSPSGNTGELFF
V: TRBV7-8; J: TRBJ2-7; size: NA; D: TRBD2; DNA: TGTGCCAGCAGCTCTCAGACTAGCGGAGCCTCCTACGAGCAGTACTTC; CDR3: CASSSQTSGASYEQYF
V: TRBV28; J: TRBJ2-3; size: NA; D: NA; DNA: TGTGCCAGCAGTTTGGCACCCGGCAGGGGGGATACAGATACGCAGTATTTT; CDR3: CASSLAPGRGDTDTQYF
V: TRBV5-4; J: TRBJ2-7; size: NA; D: NA; DNA: TGTGCCAGCAGCTTGGTGGTGGGCCAATACGAGCAGTACTTC; CDR3: CASSLVVGQYEQYF
V: TRBV12-5; J: TRBJ1-1; size: NA; D: NA; DNA: TGTGCTAGTGCCTTAAGGGGGGGGGCCACTGAAGCTTTCTTT; CDR3: CASALRGGATEAFF
V: TRBV2; J: TRBJ2-7; size: NA; D: NA; DNA: TGTGCCAGCACACGGGGGGCTCCCTACGAGCAGTACTTC; CDR3: CASTRGAPYEQYF
V: TRBV5-1; J: TRBJ1-1; size: NA; D: NA; DNA: TGCGCCAGCAGCTTGAGGGGCTCTCGGGAGTACCCTGAAGCTTTCTTT; CDR3: CASSLRGSREYPEAFF
V: TRBV28; J: TRBJ2-1; size: NA; D: TRBD2; DNA: TGTGCCAGCAGTTACAGCAAGACTAGCGGGAGACTAAGTGAGCAGTTCTTC; CDR3: CASSYSKTSGRLSEQFF
V: TRBV28; J: TRBJ2-7; size: NA; D: NA; DNA: TGTGCCAGCACGAGCTCCTACGAGCAGTACTTC; CDR3: CASTSSYEQYF
V: TRBV2; J: TRBJ2-2; size: NA; D: TRBD1; DNA: TGTGCCAGCAGGGGGGACAGGGCGCGGGAGCTGTTTTTT; CDR3: CASRGDRARELFF
V: TRBV5-6; J: TRBJ2-1; size: NA; D: NA; DNA: TGTGCCAGCAGCTGGGACAACCCATCCTCTTTCTACAATGAGCAGTTCTTC; CDR3: CASSWDNPSSFYNEQFF